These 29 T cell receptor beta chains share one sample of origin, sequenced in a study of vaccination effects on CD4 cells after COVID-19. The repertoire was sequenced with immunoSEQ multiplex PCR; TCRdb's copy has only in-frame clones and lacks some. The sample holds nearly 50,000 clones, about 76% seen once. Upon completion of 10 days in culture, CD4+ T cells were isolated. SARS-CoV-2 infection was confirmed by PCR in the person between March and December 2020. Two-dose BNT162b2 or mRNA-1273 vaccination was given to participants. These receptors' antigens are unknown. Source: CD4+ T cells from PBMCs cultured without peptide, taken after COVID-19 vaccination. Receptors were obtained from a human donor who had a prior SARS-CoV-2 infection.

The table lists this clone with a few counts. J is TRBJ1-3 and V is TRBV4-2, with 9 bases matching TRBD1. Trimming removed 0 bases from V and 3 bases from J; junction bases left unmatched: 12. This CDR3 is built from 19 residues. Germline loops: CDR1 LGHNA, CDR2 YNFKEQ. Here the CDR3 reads CASSQDKAWDREGGNTIYF. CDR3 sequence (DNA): TGTGCCAGCAGCCAAGACAAGGCTTGGGACAGGGAAGGTGGAAACACCATATATTTT.

The CDR3 DNA reads as TGTGCCACCCGAAGGTTGGGGATGCCCCAGCATTTT. Translated: CATRRLGMPQHF. The gene calls are TRBV2 and TRBJ1-5; D is undetermined. CDR1 is SNHLY and CDR2 is FYNNEI in the germline V gene. The germline V and J ends were trimmed by 10 bases and 9 bases, with 16 bases remaining between them. The CDR3 has 12 residues.

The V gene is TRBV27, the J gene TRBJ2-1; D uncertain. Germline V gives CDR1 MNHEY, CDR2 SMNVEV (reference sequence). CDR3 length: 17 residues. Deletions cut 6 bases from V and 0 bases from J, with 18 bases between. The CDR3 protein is CASRGWLAASSYNEQFF. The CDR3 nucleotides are TGTGCCAGCAGGGGGTGGTTAGCAGCAAGCTCCTACAATGAGCAGTTCTTC.

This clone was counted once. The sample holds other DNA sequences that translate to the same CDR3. The CDR3 region is CASSYSTGGIYEQYF. The CDR3 DNA follows: TGTGCCAGCAGTTACTCGACAGGGGGTATCTACGAGCAGTACTTC. The genes are TRBV6-5 and TRBJ2-7; 9 bases are shared with TRBD1. CDR3 size: 15 residues. Germline assignment: CDR1 MNHEY and CDR2 SVGAGI. V lost 0 bases, J lost 3 bases, and 3 bases stayed unmatched.

Here the CDR3 reads CASSGGLAGYNEQFF. The DNA for the CDR3 is TGTGCCAGCAGCGGCGGACTAGCGGGTTACAATGAGCAGTTCTTC. This chain uses TRBV9 with TRBJ2-1; 11 bases line up with TRBD2. The trim removed 3 bases at V and 4 bases at J, leaving 3 bases unmatched. CDR1 is SGDLS, CDR2 YYNGEE, per germline. This CDR3 comprises 15 residues.

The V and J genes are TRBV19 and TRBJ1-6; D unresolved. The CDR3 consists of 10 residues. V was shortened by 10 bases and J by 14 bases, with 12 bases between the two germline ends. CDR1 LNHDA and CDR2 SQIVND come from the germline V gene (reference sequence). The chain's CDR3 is CAKVVRTLHF. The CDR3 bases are TGTGCCAAAGTCGTTAGAACCCTCCACTTT.

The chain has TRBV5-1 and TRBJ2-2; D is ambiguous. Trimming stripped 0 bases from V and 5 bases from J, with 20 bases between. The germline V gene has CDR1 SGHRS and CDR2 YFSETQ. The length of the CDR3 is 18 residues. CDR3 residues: CASSLALWAGQGTGELFF. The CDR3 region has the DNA TGCGCCAGCAGCTTGGCCCTTTGGGCCGGTCAAGGTACCGGGGAGCTGTTTTTT.

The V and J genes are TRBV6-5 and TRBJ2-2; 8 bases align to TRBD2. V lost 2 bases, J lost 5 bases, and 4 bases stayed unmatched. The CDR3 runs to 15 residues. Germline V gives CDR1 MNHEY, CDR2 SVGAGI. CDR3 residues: CASSYGTSTTGELFF. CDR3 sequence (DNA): TGTGCCAGCAGTTACGGGACTAGTACGACCGGGGAGCTGTTTTTT.

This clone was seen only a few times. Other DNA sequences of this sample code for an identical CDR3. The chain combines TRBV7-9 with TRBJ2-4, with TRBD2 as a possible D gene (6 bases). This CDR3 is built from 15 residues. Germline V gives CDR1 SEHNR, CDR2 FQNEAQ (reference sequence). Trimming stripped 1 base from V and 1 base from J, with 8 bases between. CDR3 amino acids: CASSLVGGAKNIQYF. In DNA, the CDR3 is TGTGCCAGCAGCTTAGTGGGGGGTGCCAAAAACATTCAGTACTTC.

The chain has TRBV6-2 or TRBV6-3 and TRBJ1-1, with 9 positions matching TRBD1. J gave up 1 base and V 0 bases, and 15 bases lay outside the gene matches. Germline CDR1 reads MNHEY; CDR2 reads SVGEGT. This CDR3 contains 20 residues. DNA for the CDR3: TGTGCCAGCAGTTACTCGATACTTCAGGGACAGGGATCGTGGAACACTGAAGCTTTCTTT. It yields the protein CASSYSILQGQGSWNTEAFF.

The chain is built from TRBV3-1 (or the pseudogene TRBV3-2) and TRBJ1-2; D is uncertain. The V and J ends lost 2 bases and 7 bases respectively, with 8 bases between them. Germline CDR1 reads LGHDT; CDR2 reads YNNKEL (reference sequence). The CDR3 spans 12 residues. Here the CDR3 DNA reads TGTGCCAGCAGCCAAAAGCGGCTTGGCTACACCTTC. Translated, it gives CASSQKRLGYTF.

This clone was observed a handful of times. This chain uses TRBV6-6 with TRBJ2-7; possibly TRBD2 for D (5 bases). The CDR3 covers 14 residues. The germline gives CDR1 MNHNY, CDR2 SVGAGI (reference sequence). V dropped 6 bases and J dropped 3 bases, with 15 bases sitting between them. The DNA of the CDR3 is TGTGCCAGCAGAGTCGGACTGTTTGGCTACGAGCAGTACTTC. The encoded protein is CASRVGLFGYEQYF.

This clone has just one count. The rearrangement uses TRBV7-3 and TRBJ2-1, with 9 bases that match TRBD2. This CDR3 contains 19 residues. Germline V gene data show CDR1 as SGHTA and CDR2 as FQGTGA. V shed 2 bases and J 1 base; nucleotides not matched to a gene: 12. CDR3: CASSLGRGGHPISYNEQFF. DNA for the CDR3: TGTGCCAGCAGCTTAGGGCGGGGGGGCCATCCGATTTCCTACAATGAGCAGTTCTTC. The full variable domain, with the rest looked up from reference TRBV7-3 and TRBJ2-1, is GAGVSQTPSNKVTEKGKYVELRCDPISGHTALYWYRQSLGQGPEFLIYFQGTGAADDSGLPNDRFFAVRPEGSVSTLKIQRTERGDSAVYLCASSLGRGGHPISYNEQFFGPGTRLTVL.

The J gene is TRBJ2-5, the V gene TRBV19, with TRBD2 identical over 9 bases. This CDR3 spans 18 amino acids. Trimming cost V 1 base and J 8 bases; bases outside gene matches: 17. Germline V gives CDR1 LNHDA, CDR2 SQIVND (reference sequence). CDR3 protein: CASSIGGQLAGPRNTQYF. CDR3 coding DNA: TGTGCCAGTAGTATAGGGGGTCAACTAGCGGGTCCCCGAAACACCCAGTACTTC.

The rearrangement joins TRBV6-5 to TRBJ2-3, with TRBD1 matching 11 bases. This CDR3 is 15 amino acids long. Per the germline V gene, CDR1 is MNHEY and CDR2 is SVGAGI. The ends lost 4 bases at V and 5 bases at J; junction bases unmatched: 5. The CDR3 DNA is TGTGCCAGCAGTTCCCGGACAGGGGGCGTAGATACGCAGTATTTT. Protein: CASSSRTGGVDTQYF.

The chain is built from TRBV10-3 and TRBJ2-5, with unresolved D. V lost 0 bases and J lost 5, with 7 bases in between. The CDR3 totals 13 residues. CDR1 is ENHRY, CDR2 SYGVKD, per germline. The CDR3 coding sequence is TGTGCCATCAGTGAGTCGAGGCGGGAGACCCAGTACTTC. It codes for CAISESRRETQYF.

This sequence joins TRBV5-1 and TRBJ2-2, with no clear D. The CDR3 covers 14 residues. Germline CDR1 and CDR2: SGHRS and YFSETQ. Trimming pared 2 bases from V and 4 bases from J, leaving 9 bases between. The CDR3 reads CASSLGQSTGELFF. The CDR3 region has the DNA TGCGCCAGCAGCTTAGGCCAAAGCACCGGGGAGCTGTTTTTT.

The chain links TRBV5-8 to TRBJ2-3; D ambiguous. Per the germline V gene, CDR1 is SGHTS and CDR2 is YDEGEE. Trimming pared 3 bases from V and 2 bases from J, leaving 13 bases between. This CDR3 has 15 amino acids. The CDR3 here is CASSSPTEDTDTQYF. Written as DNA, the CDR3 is TGTGCCAGCAGCTCTCCCACTGAAGACACAGATACGCAGTATTTT.

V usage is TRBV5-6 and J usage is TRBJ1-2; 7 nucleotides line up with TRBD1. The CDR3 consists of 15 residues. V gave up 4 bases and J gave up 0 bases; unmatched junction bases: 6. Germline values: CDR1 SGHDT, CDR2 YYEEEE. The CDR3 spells CASSHDRDPNYGYTF. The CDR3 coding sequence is TGTGCCAGCAGCCACGACAGGGATCCTAACTATGGCTACACCTTC.

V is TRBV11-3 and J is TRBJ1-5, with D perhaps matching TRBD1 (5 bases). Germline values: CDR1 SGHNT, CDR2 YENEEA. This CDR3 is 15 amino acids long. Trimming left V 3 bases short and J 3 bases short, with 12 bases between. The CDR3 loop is CASSFPGALNQPQHF. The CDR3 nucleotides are TGTGCCAGCAGCTTCCCCGGGGCACTCAATCAGCCCCAGCATTTT.

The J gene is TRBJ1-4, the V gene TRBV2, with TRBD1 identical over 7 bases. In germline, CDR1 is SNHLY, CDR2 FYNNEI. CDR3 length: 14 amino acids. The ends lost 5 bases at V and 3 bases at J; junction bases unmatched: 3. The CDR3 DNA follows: TGTGCCAGCAGTATGACAGGGCCTAATGAAAAACTGTTTTTT. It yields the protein CASSMTGPNEKLFF.

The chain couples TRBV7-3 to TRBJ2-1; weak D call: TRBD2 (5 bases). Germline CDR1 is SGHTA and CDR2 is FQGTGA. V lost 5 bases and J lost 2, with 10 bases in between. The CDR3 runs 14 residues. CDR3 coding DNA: TGTGCCAGCAGCCCCCGGGGAGCCTACAATGAGCAGTTCTTC. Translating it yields CASSPRGAYNEQFF.

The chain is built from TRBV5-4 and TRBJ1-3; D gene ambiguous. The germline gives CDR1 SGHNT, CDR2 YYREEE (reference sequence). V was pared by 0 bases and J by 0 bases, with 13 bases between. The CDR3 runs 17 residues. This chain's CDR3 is CASSLGGGLASGNTIYF. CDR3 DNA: TGTGCCAGCAGCTTGGGAGGTGGTCTGGCCTCTGGAAACACCATATATTTT.

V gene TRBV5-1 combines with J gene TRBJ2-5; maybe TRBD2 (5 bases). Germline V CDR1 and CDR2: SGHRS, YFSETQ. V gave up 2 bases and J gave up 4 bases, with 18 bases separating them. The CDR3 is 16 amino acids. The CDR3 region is CASSFPRTADGETQYF. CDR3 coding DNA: TGCGCCAGCAGCTTCCCTCGGACTGCGGACGGAGAGACCCAGTACTTC. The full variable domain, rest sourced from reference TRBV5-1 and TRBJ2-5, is KAGVTQTPRYLIKTRGQQVTLSCSPISGHRSVSWYQQTPGQGLQFLFEYFSETQRNKGNFPGRFSGRQFSNSRSEMNVSTLELGDSALYLCASSFPRTADGETQYFGPGTRLLVL.

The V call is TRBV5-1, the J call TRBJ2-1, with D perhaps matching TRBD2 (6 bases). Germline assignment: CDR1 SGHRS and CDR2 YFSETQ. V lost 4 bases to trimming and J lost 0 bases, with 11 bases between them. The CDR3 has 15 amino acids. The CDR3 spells CASSLRDSSYNEQFF. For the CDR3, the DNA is TGCGCCAGCAGCCTCCGGGACTCCTCCTACAATGAGCAGTTCTTC.

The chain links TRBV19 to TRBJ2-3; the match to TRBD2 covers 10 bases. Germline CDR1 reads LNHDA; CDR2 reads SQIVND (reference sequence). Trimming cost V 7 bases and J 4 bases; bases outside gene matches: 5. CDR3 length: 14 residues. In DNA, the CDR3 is TGTGCCAGTAAGCGGACTAGCGGTCCAGATACGCAGTATTTT. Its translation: CASKRTSGPDTQYF.

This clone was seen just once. Here the CDR3 reads CASSLSLTDTQYF. The CDR3 nucleotides read TGTGCCAGCAGCTTATCCCTCACAGATACGCAGTATTTT. The rearrangement links TRBV7-2 to TRBJ2-3; D remains unclear. CDR1 is SGHTA and CDR2 is FQGNSA in the germline V gene. CDR3 length: 13 amino acids. V was pared by 2 bases and J by 2 bases, with 5 bases between.

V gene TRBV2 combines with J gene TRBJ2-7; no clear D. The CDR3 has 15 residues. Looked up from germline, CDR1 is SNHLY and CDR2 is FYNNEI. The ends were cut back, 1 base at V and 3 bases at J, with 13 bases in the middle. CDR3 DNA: TGTGCCAGCAGTGAAGGACCTGTCCCGGTCTACGAGCAGTACTTC. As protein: CASSEGPVPVYEQYF.

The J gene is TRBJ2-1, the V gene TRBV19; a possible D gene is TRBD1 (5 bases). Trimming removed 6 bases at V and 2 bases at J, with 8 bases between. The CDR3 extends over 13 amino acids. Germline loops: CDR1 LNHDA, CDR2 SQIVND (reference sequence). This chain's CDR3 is CASRGRPYNEQFF. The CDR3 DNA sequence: TGTGCCAGTAGGGGGCGACCCTACAATGAGCAGTTCTTC. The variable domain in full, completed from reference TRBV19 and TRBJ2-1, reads DGGITQSPKYLFRKEGQNVTLSCEQNLNHDAMYWYRQDPGQGLRLIYYSQIVNDFQKGDIAEGYSVSREKKESFPLTVTSAQKNPTAFYLCASRGRPYNEQFFGPGTRLTVL.